These T cell receptor beta chains were read from a single sample in a study of cytomegalovirus exposure and HLA in healthy donors. The repertoire was sequenced with immunoSEQ multiplex PCR; TCRdb's copy has only in-frame clones and lacks some. This repertoire comprises about 70,000 clones; its ten largest clones make up 2.4%. The sequencing sample was made of PBMCs. These receptors originate from a female donor in good health and CMV-seropositive. Each CDR3 is given with its conserved first and last residue. The order of the fields is CDR3 protein, CDR3 DNA, D gene, V gene, J gene. D genes are given only for firm matches.

CDR3: CASSQWKTSADTQYF; DNA: TGTGCCAGCAGCCAATGGAAGACTAGCGCAGATACGCAGTATTTT; D: TRBD2; V: TRBV16; J: TRBJ2-3
CDR3: CASSLGTGSGVNEQFF; DNA: TGCGCCAGCAGCTTGGGGACAGGGAGCGGGGTCAATGAGCAGTTCTTC; D: .; V: TRBV5-1; J: TRBJ2-1
CDR3: CASSPPGTLTYEQYF; DNA: TGTGCCAGCTCACCACCTGGGACACTTACCTACGAGCAGTACTTC; D: .; V: TRBV18; J: TRBJ2-7
CDR3: CASSSGYQPQHF; DNA: TGTGCCAGCAGTTCGGGTTATCAGCCCCAGCATTTT; D: .; V: TRBV28; J: TRBJ1-5
CDR3: CASSAPAGAYEQYF; DNA: TGTGCCAGCAGCGCCCCCGCGGGGGCCTACGAGCAGTACTTC; D: TRBD2; V: TRBV9; J: TRBJ2-7
CDR3: CASSVLGRVNTEAFF; DNA: TGTGCCAGCAGTGTCCTCGGCAGGGTGAACACTGAAGCTTTCTTT; D: .; V: TRBV25-1; J: TRBJ1-1
CDR3: CASSPSGGMSTEAFF; DNA: TGTGCCAGCAGTCCGTCGGGAGGGATGAGTACTGAAGCTTTCTTT; D: .; V: TRBV28; J: TRBJ1-1
CDR3: CASSPSGIPYEQYF; DNA: TGTGCCAGCAGCCCGTCAGGGATTCCCTACGAGCAGTACTTC; D: .; V: TRBV27; J: TRBJ2-7
CDR3: CASSMTGGETQYF; DNA: TGTGCCAGCAGCATGACAGGTGGTGAGACCCAGTACTTC; D: .; V: TRBV7-9; J: TRBJ2-5
CDR3: CAWSELALSTDTQYF; DNA: TGTGCCTGGAGTGAGCTAGCGCTCAGCACAGATACGCAGTATTTT; D: .; V: TRBV30; J: TRBJ2-3
CDR3: CASSQDPLAGTGELFF; DNA: TGCGCCAGCAGCCAAGATCCACTAGCTGGGACCGGGGAGCTGTTTTTT; D: .; V: TRBV4-3; J: TRBJ2-2
CDR3: CASSLYRGRSYEQYF; DNA: TGTGCCAGCAGCCTTTACAGGGGTCGGTCCTACGAGCAGTACTTC; D: TRBD1; V: TRBV5-8; J: TRBJ2-7
CDR3: CASSGAYNEQFF; DNA: TGTGCCAGTAGCGGGGCCTACAATGAGCAGTTCTTC; D: .; V: TRBV19; J: TRBJ2-1
CDR3: CASSYRGPTQETQYF; DNA: TGCGCCAGCAGCTACCGAGGGCCGACCCAAGAGACCCAGTACTTC; D: .; V: TRBV5-1; J: TRBJ2-5
CDR3: CASSLAFFSGQGTSGQYF; DNA: TGTGCCAGCAGCTTAGCCTTCTTTTCTGGACAGGGTACCTCAGGGCAGTACTTC; D: TRBD1; V: TRBV7-9; J: TRBJ2-7
CDR3: CASSPASSYEQYF; DNA: TGTGCCAGCTCACCCGCGAGCTCCTACGAGCAGTACTTC; D: .; V: TRBV18; J: TRBJ2-7
CDR3: CASSRDSITDTQYF; DNA: TGTGCCAGCAGCCGGGACAGCATCACAGATACGCAGTATTTT; D: TRBD1; V: TRBV7-9; J: TRBJ2-3